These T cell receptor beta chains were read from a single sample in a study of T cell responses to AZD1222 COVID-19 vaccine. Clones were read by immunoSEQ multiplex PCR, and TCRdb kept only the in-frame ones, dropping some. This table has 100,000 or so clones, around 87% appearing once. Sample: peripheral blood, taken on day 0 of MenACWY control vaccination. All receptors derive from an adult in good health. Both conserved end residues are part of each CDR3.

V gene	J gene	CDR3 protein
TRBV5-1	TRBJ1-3	CASKGGSGNTIYF
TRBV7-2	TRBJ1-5	CASSLQAFSNQPQHF
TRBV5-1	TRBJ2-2	CASSLALDTGELFF
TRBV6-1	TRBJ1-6	CASSARGQSWNNSPLHF
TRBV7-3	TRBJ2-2	CASRQAGANTGELFF
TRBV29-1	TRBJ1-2	CSVPRGASRGYGYTF
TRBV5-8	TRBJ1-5	CASSLGTGSAQPQHF
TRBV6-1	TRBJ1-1	CASSEAHGTGGTEAFF
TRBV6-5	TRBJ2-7	CASSYLYEQYF
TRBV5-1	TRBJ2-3	CASSPTSGGLTDTQYF
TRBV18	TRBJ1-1	CASSPRTENTEAFF
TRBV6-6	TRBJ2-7	CASRGQRSYEQYF
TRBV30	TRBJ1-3	CAWGTGGSGNTIYF
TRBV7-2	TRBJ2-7	CASSPGFGAPGYEQYF
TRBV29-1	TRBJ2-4	CSGSSPGTGVDIQYF
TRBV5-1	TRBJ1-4	CASSEDVGRTNEKLFF
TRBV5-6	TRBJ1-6	CASSSSSRNSPLHF